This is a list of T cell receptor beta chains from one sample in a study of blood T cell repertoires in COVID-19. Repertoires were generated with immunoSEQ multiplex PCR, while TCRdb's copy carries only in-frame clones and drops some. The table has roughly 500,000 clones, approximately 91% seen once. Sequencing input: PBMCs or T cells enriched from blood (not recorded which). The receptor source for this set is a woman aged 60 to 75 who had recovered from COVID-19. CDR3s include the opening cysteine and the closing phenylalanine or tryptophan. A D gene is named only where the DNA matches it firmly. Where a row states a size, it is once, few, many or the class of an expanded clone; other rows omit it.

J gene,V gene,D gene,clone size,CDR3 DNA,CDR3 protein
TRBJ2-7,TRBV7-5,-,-,TGTGCCAGAAGCTTAATCCGGGACACAAAATACGAGCAGTACTTC,CARSLIRDTKYEQYF
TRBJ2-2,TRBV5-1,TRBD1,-,TGCGCCAGCAGCCCGACAGGGATGAACACCGGGGAGCTGTTTTTT,CASSPTGMNTGELFF
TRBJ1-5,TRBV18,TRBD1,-,TGTGCCAGCTCACCCGGGACAGGGAATCAGCCCCAGCATTTT,CASSPGTGNQPQHF
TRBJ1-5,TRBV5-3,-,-,TGTGCCAGAAGCTGGCAGGGAGGGCAGCCCCAGCATTTT,CARSWQGGQPQHF
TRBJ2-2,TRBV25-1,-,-,TGTGCCAGCCAGGCGATCACTAACACCGGGGAGCTGTTTTTT,CASQAITNTGELFF
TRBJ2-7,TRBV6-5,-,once,TGTGCCAGCAGCCGCTCCGCCGACAGAGCGAACGAGCAGTACTTC,CASSRSADRANEQYF
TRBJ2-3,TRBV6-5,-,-,TGTGCCAGCAGTTTGGTGGGCAACCCGAGCACAGATACGCAGTATTTT,CASSLVGNPSTDTQYF
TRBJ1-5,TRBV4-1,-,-,TGCGCCAGCAGCGGGAGGGGACAGCCCCAGCATTTT,CASSGRGQPQHF
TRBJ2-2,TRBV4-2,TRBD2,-,TGTGCCAGCAGCCAAGGCAGCGGGGGGGACACCGGGGAGCTGTTTTTT,CASSQGSGGDTGELFF
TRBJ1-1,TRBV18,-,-,TGTGCCAGCTCACGAGCCCCGGGGAACACTGAAGCTTTCTTT,CASSRAPGNTEAFF
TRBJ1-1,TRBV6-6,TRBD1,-,TGTGCCAGCAGTTACTTGACAGGGGGGACTGAAGCTTTCTTT,CASSYLTGGTEAFF
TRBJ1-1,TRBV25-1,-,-,TGTGCCAGCAGTCTAGGGGTTAACACTGAAGCTTTCTTT,CASSLGVNTEAFF
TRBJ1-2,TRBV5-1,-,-,TGCGCCAGCAGCTCGCCGACGGAGACTATCCACGGAGGCACCTTC,CASSSPTETIHGGTF
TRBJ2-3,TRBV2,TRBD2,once,TGTGCCAGCCGTCGGACTAGCGGGGGGACAGATACGCAGTATTTT,CASRRTSGGTDTQYF
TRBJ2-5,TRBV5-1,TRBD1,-,TGCGCCAGCAGCTTGGTGGGACAGGGCCCCCAAGAGACCCAGTACTTC,CASSLVGQGPQETQYF
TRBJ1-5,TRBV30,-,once,TGTGCCTGGGGACCAGGGAACAATCAGCCCCAGCATTTT,CAWGPGNNQPQHF
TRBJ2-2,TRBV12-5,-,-,TGTGCTAGTGGTCGAAACAGAAGGGGAACCGGGGAGCTGTTTTTT,CASGRNRRGTGELFF
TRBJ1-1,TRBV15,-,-,TGTGCCACCAGCAGTTTCAGACTTAACACTGAAGCTTTCTTT,CATSSFRLNTEAFF
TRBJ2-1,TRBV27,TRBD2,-,TGTGCCAGCAGTTATCGGACTAGCAGGTTCAATGAGCAGTTCTTC,CASSYRTSRFNEQFF
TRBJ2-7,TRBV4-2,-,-,TGTGCCAGCAGCCAAGCCCTCCTGACTTCCTACGAGCAGTACTTC,CASSQALLTSYEQYF
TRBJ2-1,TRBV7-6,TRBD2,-,TGTGCCAGCAGCCGGGGGGGGAGTTACAATGAGCAGTTCTTC,CASSRGGSYNEQFF
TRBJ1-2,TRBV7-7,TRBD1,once,TGTGCTAGCAGCTTCAGGGGGCCTGGTTATGGCTACACCTTC,CASSFRGPGYGYTF
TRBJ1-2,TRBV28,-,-,TGTGCCAGCAGGTTGAGGGGGTATGGCTACACCTTC,CASRLRGYGYTF
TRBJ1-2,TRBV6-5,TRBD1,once,TGTGCCAGCAGTTGGGACAGATCTAAGATCTATGGCTACACCTTC,CASSWDRSKIYGYTF
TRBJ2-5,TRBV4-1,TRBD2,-,TGCGCCAGCAGCCAAGTGGCTAGCGGGGAGCCCCTCCAGGGGACCCAGTACTTC,CASSQVASGEPLQGTQYF
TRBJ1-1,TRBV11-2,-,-,TGTGCCAGCAGTTTCGGGAAGAACACTGAAGCTTTCTTT,CASSFGKNTEAFF
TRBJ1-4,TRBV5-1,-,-,TGCGCCAGCAGCATGCTCCCCGCGGGGGCTAATGAAAAACTGTTTTTT,CASSMLPAGANEKLFF
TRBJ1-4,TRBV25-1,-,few,TGTGCCAGCAGTGAACCGCAGACTTTTAATGAAAAACTGTTTTTT,CASSEPQTFNEKLFF
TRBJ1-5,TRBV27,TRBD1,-,TGTGCCAGCAGTTTAAGGCCCCCGACAGGGGGCTTCGGGCAGCCCCAGCATTTT,CASSLRPPTGGFGQPQHF
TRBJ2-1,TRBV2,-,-,TGTGCCAGCAGTGAAGACAGATACAATGAGCAGTTCTTC,CASSEDRYNEQFF
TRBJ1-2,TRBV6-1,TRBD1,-,TGTGCCAGCAGTGACCCGGGACAGGGGGCGCAGGGAACCTTC,CASSDPGQGAQGTF
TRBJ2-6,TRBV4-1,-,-,TGCGCCAGCAGCCAACGCAGGTCCTCTGTGAACAACGTCCTGACTTTC,CASSQRRSSVNNVLTF
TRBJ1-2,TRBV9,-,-,TGTGCCAGCGGCGGCAGCTATGGCTACACCTTC,CASGGSYGYTF
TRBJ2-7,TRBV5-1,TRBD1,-,TGCGCCAGCAGACCGGACAGGGGCCCCTACGAGCAGTACTTC,CASRPDRGPYEQYF
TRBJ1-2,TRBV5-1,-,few,TGCGCCAGCAGCTTGGCCGAGAAGGGGCTCTACACCTTC,CASSLAEKGLYTF
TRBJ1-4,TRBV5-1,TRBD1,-,TGCGCCAGCAGCTTGAGGACAGGGGGCAATGAAAAACTGTTTTTT,CASSLRTGGNEKLFF
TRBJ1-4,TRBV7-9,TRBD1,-,TGTGCCAGCAGCTTAATGGGACAGTCTAATGAAAAACTGTTTTTT,CASSLMGQSNEKLFF
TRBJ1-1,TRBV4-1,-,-,TGCGCCAGCAGCAAAAGTTACGGGGTTTACAACACTGAAGCTTTCTTT,CASSKSYGVYNTEAFF
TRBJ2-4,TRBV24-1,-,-,TGTGCCACTCAGGGCCCTTCCGAAAACATTCAGTACTTC,CATQGPSENIQYF
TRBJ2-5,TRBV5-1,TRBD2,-,TGCGCCAGCAGCTTCGGGACTAGCGGGGGCCAAGAGACCCAGTACTTC,CASSFGTSGGQETQYF
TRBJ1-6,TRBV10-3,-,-,TGTGCCATCAGTGAGCAGGGGTCGGGTAATTCACCCCTCCACTTT,CAISEQGSGNSPLHF
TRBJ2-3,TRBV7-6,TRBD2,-,TGTGCCAGCAGCTTAGCGCCTAGCGGGGCTAGAGATACGCAGTATTTT,CASSLAPSGARDTQYF
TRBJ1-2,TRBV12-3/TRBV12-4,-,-,TGTGCCAGCAGTTTAACTAGACGGGGAGGCTACACCTTC,CASSLTRRGGYTF
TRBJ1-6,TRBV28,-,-,TGTGCCAGTTTGGGGGGGCTAGGGAATTCACCCCTCCACTTT,CASLGGLGNSPLHF
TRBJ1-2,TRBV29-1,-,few,TGCAGCGTTGAACCTCCAGGGAACTATGGCTACACCTTC,CSVEPPGNYGYTF
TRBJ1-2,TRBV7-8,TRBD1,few,TGTGCCAGCAGCCCCATTTTAGGACAGGGGAGTGGCACCTTC,CASSPILGQGSGTF
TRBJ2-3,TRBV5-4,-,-,TGTGCCAGCAGCCCTAAGTCCCCGGGCACAGATACGCAGTATTTT,CASSPKSPGTDTQYF
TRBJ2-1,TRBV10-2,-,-,TGCGCCAGCAGTTCGTCCCGAGCCTCCTACAATGAGCAGTTCTTC,CASSSSRASYNEQFF
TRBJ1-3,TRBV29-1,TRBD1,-,TGCAGCGTTGAAGATTATTGGGGACAGGGAGGAAACACCATATATTTT,CSVEDYWGQGGNTIYF
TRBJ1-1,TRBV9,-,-,TGTGCCAGCAGCATAGGGGGAGGGGACACTGAAGCTTTCTTT,CASSIGGGDTEAFF
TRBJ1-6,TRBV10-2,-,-,TGCGCCAGCAGTGAAGGGGGTAGTAAAAGCTCCTATAATTCACCCCTCCACTTT,CASSEGGSKSSYNSPLHF